Below, one TCR beta chain is given with its context. The clone's antigen remains unknown. Base qualities were left out, and no much larger clone turns up one base away. Spanning cysteine to phenylalanine, the CDR3 consists of 14 amino acids. The CDR3 DNA has 42 bases and is translated from base 1. CDR1 and CDR2 (MNHNS, SASEGT) derive from the germline V gene. Trimming removed 6 bases from V and 6 bases from J, leaving 15 bases between the germline ends. This record belongs to a study of T cells in Graves' hyperthyroidism and ophthalmopathy (dated by TCRdb to about 2019). For the study in its entirety: Peripheral blood was collected at initial diagnosis, before any treatment. A discovery cohort of approximately 97 patients, approximately 44 with Graves' ophthalmopathy and about 58 with stable Graves' hyperthyroidism, was used to find distinguishing TCR V-J signatures. Prospective prediction of ophthalmopathy was tested in an independent validation cohort of approximately 19 hyperthyroidism patients and 15 to 17 patients who later progressed to ophthalmopathy. For training and testing, the 80 to 100 patients in the discovery cohort were randomly divided in a 7:3 ratio. Thyroid tissue and blood T-cell repertoires from several Graves' hyperthyroidism patients were also compared in the study. After sampling, hyperthyroidism patients received methimazole starting at 30 mg daily, and ophthalmopathy patients received high-dose intravenous methylprednisolone. The paper reports TCR Vbeta CDR3 sequencing of more than 120 peripheral blood samples: 40 or so ophthalmopathy, 70 to 85 hyperthyroidism and approximately 17 progressor patients. The full study reports these points: In validation, the model predicted progression to ophthalmopathy with around 71% sensitivity and less than 75% specificity, a median of 6.5 months before onset. Sample size was not statistically predetermined, and investigators were not blinded to group allocation. Most expanded thyroid clonotypes (frequency above 0.001) were also found in blood, which suggests that blood repertoires may mirror thyroid immune responses. A model built on a 13 V-J signature distinguished ophthalmopathy from stable hyperthyroidism, reaching 85% to 90% sensitivity and 81.08% specificity in cross-validation and 80%/75% in testing.

TCR beta CDR3 regions were amplified from RNA transcripts. The TCR CDR3 was subjected to a first round of RT-PCR using the HTBI primer set and the Qiagen OneStep RT-PCR kit. A second multiplex PCR round built the libraries, followed by size selection and purification. Libraries were sequenced paired-end with 100 bp reads on an Illumina HiSeq2000. The authors' pipeline ran thus. SOAPnuke was used to process the raw data, with reads discarded if the reads contained adapters or uncalled bases, had a mean Phred below 15, or lacked an exact constant-primer or identifier match. COPE v1.2.5 was used to merge high-quality paired reads, and clonotypes were defined as unique nucleotide sequences. MiTCR v1.1 was used to align clonotypes to the IMGT TRBV, TRBD and TRBJ reference segments. The analysis was restricted to V-J combinations with a frequency above 0.0001, which together covered 98% to 99.2% of the repertoires. The TCS score was defined as the ratio of F50 (clonal expansion) to E x V (chaos), calculated using BLOSUM62-based TCRdist between CDR3 peptides within each V-J. Welch's t-statistics and random forest reduced just over 500 V-J features to roughly 13, which were used in a naive Bayes classifier (R e1071). Clones were called with MiXCR by TCRdb after fastp trimmed the public reads at Q25, and only in-frame beta chains were retained. A single entry per CDR3 protein holds the most common genes and DNA from its merged rows. These V and J calls rely on TCRdb rather than the paper's analysis. This sample holds 250,000 to 400,000 distinct CDR3 sequences; roughly 15% were observed only once. Approximately 35% of the sample comes from the top ten.

Moderately to severely active disease, a Clinical Activity Score of at least 3, a NOSPECS grade of at least 4, and a duration under 3 months were present in ophthalmopathy patients. Patients with uncontrolled infections, other autoimmune diseases, pregnancy or lactation were excluded. Clinical symptoms, serum thyroxine and TRAb, thyroid ultrasound, and orbital computed tomography formed the basis for the diagnoses. PBMCs were isolated from about 10 ml of fresh peripheral blood by Ficoll-Paque density gradient centrifugation. Total RNA was extracted using Trizol reagent, and RNA quality was assessed on an Agilent 2100 Bioanalyzer.

Sequencing used blood. The sequence is built from TRBV6-1 and TRBJ1-5; 6 matching bases give a weak D call of TRBD1. The TCR originated in a woman in her forties with Graves' ophthalmopathy. The CDR3 protein sequence reads: CASRHNREGQPQHF. The DNA sequence is TGTGCCAGCAGGCACAACAGGGAGGGTCAGCCCCAGCATTTT.